Listed below are T cell receptor beta chains from one sample, sequenced in a study of cytomegalovirus exposure and HLA in healthy donors. Clones were sequenced by immunoSEQ multiplex PCR, and TCRdb holds only the in-frame ones, with some missing. The table shows 100,000 to 150,000 clones, with 70% to 85% occurring only once. The sample was PBMCs. These receptors were collected from a male donor in good health and CMV-seropositive. Each CDR3 is given with its conserved first and last residue. Each record gives: J gene, D gene, V gene, clone size, CDR3 protein, CDR3 DNA. D genes are given only for firm matches. For some rows the clone size is stated as once, few or many, or as a class when expanded; others skip it.

TRBJ1-5	-	TRBV28	-	CASSPPDTLSNQPQHF	TGTGCCAGCAGTCCGCCGGACACGCTTAGCAATCAGCCCCAGCATTTT
TRBJ2-1	TRBD2	TRBV18	-	CASSPPGLAGGHYEQFF	TGTGCCAGCTCACCACCCGGACTAGCGGGGGGGCACTATGAGCAGTTCTTC
TRBJ1-3	-	TRBV10-3	-	CAISSGGSGNTIYF	TGTGCCATCAGCTCCGGTGGCTCTGGAAACACCATATATTTT
TRBJ2-3	-	TRBV4-2	-	CASSQDGGITQYF	TGTGCCAGCAGCCAAGACGGCGGTATTACGCAGTATTTT
TRBJ2-5	-	TRBV7-9	-	CASSLAVYPETQYF	TGTGCCAGCAGCTTAGCTGTCTACCCGGAGACCCAGTACTTC
TRBJ2-6	-	TRBV15	-	CATSRHGANGLTF	TGTGCCACCAGCAGGCATGGGGCCAACGGCCTGACTTTC
TRBJ1-3	-	TRBV7-2	-	CASSLGSFSGNTIYF	TGTGCCAGCAGCCTCGGGTCATTCTCTGGAAACACCATATATTTT
TRBJ1-2	-	TRBV27	-	CASSFGPPGHNYGYTF	TGTGCCAGCAGTTTTGGGCCTCCGGGACATAACTATGGCTACACCTTC
TRBJ2-3	-	TRBV5-6	once	CASSRSFQSTWDTQYF	TGTGCCAGCAGCCGATCGTTTCAATCAACATGGGATACGCAGTATTTT
TRBJ2-1	TRBD2	TRBV6-1	-	CASRTSGASDEQFF	TGTGCCAGCAGGACTAGCGGGGCTTCTGATGAGCAGTTCTTC
TRBJ2-5	-	TRBV15	-	CATSRTGRSQETQYF	TGTGCCACCAGCAGGACAGGGAGGTCCCAAGAGACCCAGTACTTC
TRBJ2-1	TRBD2	TRBV7-9	-	CASSPMGEGYNEQFF	TGTGCCAGCAGCCCTATGGGGGAGGGCTACAATGAGCAGTTCTTC
TRBJ2-5	-	TRBV6-1	once	CASSGQLFQETQYF	TGTGCCAGCAGTGGACAACTCTTCCAAGAGACCCAGTACTTC
TRBJ2-3	TRBD2	TRBV5-4	-	CASSQELAGGGTDTQYF	TGTGCCAGCAGCCAAGAACTAGCGGGAGGGGGCACAGATACGCAGTATTTT
TRBJ2-3	-	TRBV7-9	-	CASSPGRTVGTDTQYF	TGTGCCAGCAGCCCCGGAAGGACAGTCGGCACAGATACGCAGTATTTT
TRBJ2-2	-	TRBV2	-	CASSRRGTGELFF	TGTGCCAGCAGTAGAAGGGGTACCGGGGAGCTGTTTTTT
TRBJ1-1	-	TRBV7-6	-	CASSLDTGRAFF	TGTGCCAGCAGCTTAGACACAGGGCGGGCTTTCTTT
TRBJ2-5	TRBD2	TRBV7-2	-	CASSLGTTARGETQYF	TGTGCCAGCAGCTTGGGGACTACGGCCCGGGGGGAGACCCAGTACTTC
TRBJ2-1	-	TRBV5-1	few	CATREQSSYNEQFF	TGCGCCACCCGGGAGCAGAGCTCCTACAATGAGCAGTTCTTC
TRBJ2-4	-	TRBV4-1	-	CASSQRDRLYGNIQYF	TGCGCCAGCAGCCAAAGAGACAGGCTCTACGGAAACATTCAGTACTTC
TRBJ2-5	-	TRBV5-1	-	CASRRAGEGETQYF	TGCGCCAGCAGGAGAGCAGGGGAGGGGGAGACCCAGTACTTC
TRBJ2-7	TRBD2	TRBV6-7	-	CASSSLGAGVTEQYF	TGTGCCAGCAGTAGCTTGGGAGCGGGAGTAACCGAGCAGTACTTC
TRBJ2-7	TRBD2	TRBV14	-	CASSQGLAGDGGSEQYF	TGTGCCAGCAGCCAGGGACTAGCGGGAGATGGGGGCAGTGAGCAGTACTTC
TRBJ1-5	TRBD1	TRBV6-7	-	CASSYSPLQGPSNQPQHF	TGTGCCAGCAGTTACTCTCCCCTACAGGGGCCTAGCAATCAGCCCCAGCATTTT
TRBJ1-4	-	TRBV25-1	few	CASSGGTGEKLFF	TGTGCCAGCAGCGGCGGGACGGGGGAAAAACTGTTTTTT
TRBJ1-5	-	TRBV10-1	-	CASSDTEGDYQPQHF	TGCGCCAGCAGTGACACGGAAGGGGACTATCAGCCCCAGCATTTT
TRBJ2-1	-	TRBV7-6	-	CASSLSRSEQFF	TGTGCCAGCAGCTTAAGCCGGAGTGAGCAGTTCTTC
TRBJ2-7	-	TRBV29-1	-	CSVENGDCADTYEQYF	TGCAGCGTTGAAAATGGGGACTGTGCCGATACCTACGAGCAGTACTTC
TRBJ1-2	-	TRBV6-4	-	CASRDREILFYGYTF	TGTGCCAGCAGGGACCGGGAAATTTTATTCTATGGCTACACCTTC
TRBJ1-6	-	TRBV5-1	-	CASSRYGDSPLHF	TGCGCCAGCAGCAGATACGGGGATTCACCCCTCCACTTT
TRBJ2-7	TRBD2	TRBV28	-	CASSRGLAGVRYEQYF	TGTGCCAGCAGTAGGGGACTAGCGGGAGTTCGTTACGAGCAGTACTTC
TRBJ1-2	-	TRBV6-5	-	CASSYSIAGGDGYTF	TGTGCCAGCAGTTACTCGATCGCGGGGGGGGATGGCTACACCTTC
TRBJ1-1	TRBD1	TRBV28	few	CASSFNEGGREAFF	TGTGCCAGCAGTTTCAATGAAGGGGGCCGTGAAGCTTTCTTT
TRBJ1-2	TRBD1	TRBV7-9	once	CSSSSDRDLLGSYTF	TGTTCCAGCAGCTCGGACAGGGATCTCCTAGGGAGCTACACCTTC
TRBJ2-3	-	TRBV10-3	-	CAISEPPDRDSTDTQYF	TGTGCCATCAGTGAACCGCCCGACAGAGATAGCACAGATACGCAGTATTTT
TRBJ2-1	-	TRBV7-8	-	CASSLGAGVYNEQFF	TGTGCCAGCAGCTTAGGGGCAGGGGTCTACAATGAGCAGTTCTTC
TRBJ2-3	TRBD2	TRBV6-1	-	CASSEKAGSGGGDTQYF	TGTGCCAGCAGTGAAAAAGCCGGTAGCGGGGGCGGAGATACGCAGTATTTT
TRBJ2-7	TRBD1	TRBV27	once	CAGSGTGHEQYF	TGTGCCGGTTCCGGGACAGGGCACGAGCAGTACTTC
TRBJ2-3	-	TRBV5-4	once	CASSLDSYTQYF	TGTGCCAGCAGCTTGGACTCTTATACGCAGTATTTT
TRBJ2-2	-	TRBV29-1	once	CSVLELAAGELFF	TGCAGCGTCCTCGAACTAGCCGCCGGGGAGCTGTTTTTT
TRBJ1-1	-	TRBV7-9	-	CASSQQGGFTEAFF	TGTGCCAGCAGCCAACAGGGAGGGTTCACTGAAGCTTTCTTT
TRBJ2-7	TRBD1	TRBV19	-	CASSIGGTDSYEQYF	TGTGCCAGTAGTATAGGGGGGACAGACTCCTACGAGCAGTACTTC
TRBJ1-5	-	TRBV16	-	CASNNGGGHQPQHF	TGTGCCAGCAATAACGGGGGGGGACATCAGCCCCAGCATTTT
TRBJ2-7	TRBD1	TRBV10-3	-	CAISEYKTGSLTGQYF	TGTGCCATCAGTGAGTACAAGACAGGGTCCCTGACGGGGCAGTACTTC
TRBJ2-3	-	TRBV6-4	few	CASSDELYTQYF	TGTGCCAGCAGTGACGAGCTGTATACGCAGTATTTT
TRBJ2-5	TRBD2	TRBV5-1	-	CASSFAGGETQYF	TGCGCCAGCAGCTTTGCGGGGGGGGAGACCCAGTACTTC
TRBJ1-4	-	TRBV7-9	few	CASSFQEGKLFF	TGTGCCAGCAGCTTCCAGGAGGGAAAACTGTTTTTT
TRBJ2-7	-	TRBV23-1	-	CARDRGSYEQYF	TGCGCCCGAGACAGAGGCTCCTACGAGCAGTACTTC
TRBJ2-3	TRBD1	TRBV5-8	-	CASSQEMGQGTDTQYF	TGTGCCAGCAGCCAAGAGATGGGACAGGGCACAGATACGCAGTATTTT
TRBJ1-6	-	TRBV5-4	-	CASSLPDSPLHF	TGTGCCAGCAGCCTCCCAGATTCACCCCTCCACTTT
TRBJ1-4	TRBD1	TRBV29-1	-	CSVEGTGNEKLFF	TGCAGCGTGGAAGGGACAGGGAATGAAAAACTGTTTTTT